Included here is one T cell receptor (beta chain) sequence, with context. Its antigen is not identified. This record comes from a study of CD8+CD57+ T cells in acquired aplastic anemia. V trimming: 3 bases; J trimming: 4 bases; junction bases outside the gene matches: 6. CDR1 DFQATT and CDR2 SNEGSKA come from the germline V gene (reference sequence). The CDR3 covers 16 residues. The patients chosen for sequencing had shown expansion of CD8+CD57+ cells (detected by flow cytometry). The diagnosis in all patients was severe acquired aplastic anemia. Untreated patients provided the blood samples, with no therapy given before sampling. It was genomic DNA that served as the template for profiling TCR beta VDJ and CDR3. From the reads, TCRdb called clonotypes with MiXCR, one entry per CDR3 protein. The table lists 250,000 to 300,000 distinct CDR3 sequences, approximately 58% of them singletons, with roughly 1.3% in the top ten.

Study-wide points: Patients were compared with controls for CD8+ Simpson's diversity, and no significant difference emerged.

The sample comprised sorted CD4+, CD8+, or CD8+CD57+ T cells (not recorded which) from PBMCs. This sequence was found in a human donor with aplastic anemia. This chain links TRBV20-1 with TRBJ2-7, with 16 bases that match TRBD2. Here the CDR3 reads CSASPGTSGGEYEQYF. CDR3 sequence (DNA): TGCAGTGCTAGTCCCGGGACTAGCGGGGGGGAGTACGAGCAGTACTTC.